The subject of this entry is one T cell receptor (beta chain). This sample is drawn from a study of blood T cell repertoires in COVID-19. Across the study: The origin of the acute and convalescent COVID-19 samples was the United States, Italy and Spain. The analysed material was cDNA or gDNA that came from T cells, B-cell-depleted T cells, or PBMCs.

As originally analysed: Amplifying reference gene primers gave estimates of nucleated cell counts. Some clones are missing from TCRdb's copy, which holds only in-frame ones; the method was immunoSEQ multiplex PCR. V and J calls and clone size are copied from that table; D and trimming were computed from the DNA. The sample yields approximately 65,000 clones, approximately 79% seen once. Germline CDR1 is SGHRS and CDR2 is YFSETQ. This CDR3 region has 14 residues. Trimming cost V 1 base and J 9 bases; bases outside gene matches: 6. The chain carries TRBV5-1 and TRBJ2-1, with TRBD2 matching 8 bases. The specimen was peripheral blood. The source is a woman older than 75 with active or convalescent COVID-19. CDR3: CASSLNGGAGEQFF. The CDR3, as DNA: TGCGCCAGCAGCTTGAACGGGGGGGCCGGTGAGCAGTTCTTC. The complete variable domain, with remaining parts taken from reference TRBV5-1 and TRBJ2-1, reads KAGVTQTPRYLIKTRGQQVTLSCSPISGHRSVSWYQQTPGQGLQFLFEYFSETQRNKGNFPGRFSGRQFSNSRSEMNVSTLELGDSALYLCASSLNGGAGEQFFGPGTRLTVL.